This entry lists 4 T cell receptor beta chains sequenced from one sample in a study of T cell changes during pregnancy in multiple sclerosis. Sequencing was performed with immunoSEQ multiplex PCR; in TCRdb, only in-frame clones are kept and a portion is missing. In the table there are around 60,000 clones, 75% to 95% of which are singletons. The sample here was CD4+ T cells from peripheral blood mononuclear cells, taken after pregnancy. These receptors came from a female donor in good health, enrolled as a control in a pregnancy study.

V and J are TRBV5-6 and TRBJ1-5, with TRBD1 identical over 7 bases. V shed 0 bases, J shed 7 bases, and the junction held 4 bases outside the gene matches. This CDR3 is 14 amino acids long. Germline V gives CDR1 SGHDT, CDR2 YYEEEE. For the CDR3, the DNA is TGTGCCAGCAGCTTGGGACAGGGAGGACAGCCCCAGCATTTT. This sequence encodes CASSLGQGGQPQHF.

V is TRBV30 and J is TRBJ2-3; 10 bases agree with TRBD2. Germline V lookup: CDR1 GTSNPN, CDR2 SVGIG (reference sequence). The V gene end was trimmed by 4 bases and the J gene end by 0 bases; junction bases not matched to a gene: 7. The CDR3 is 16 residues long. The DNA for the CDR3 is TGTGCCTGGATGCTGGTAGCGGGGGGTAGCACAGATACGCAGTATTTT. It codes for CAWMLVAGGSTDTQYF.

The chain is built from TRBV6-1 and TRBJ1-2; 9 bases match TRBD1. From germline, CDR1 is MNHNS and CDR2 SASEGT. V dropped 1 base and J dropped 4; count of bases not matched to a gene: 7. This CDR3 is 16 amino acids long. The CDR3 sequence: CASSEVPGQGGYGYTF. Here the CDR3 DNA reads TGTGCCAGCAGTGAAGTCCCGGGACAGGGTGGCTATGGCTACACCTTC.

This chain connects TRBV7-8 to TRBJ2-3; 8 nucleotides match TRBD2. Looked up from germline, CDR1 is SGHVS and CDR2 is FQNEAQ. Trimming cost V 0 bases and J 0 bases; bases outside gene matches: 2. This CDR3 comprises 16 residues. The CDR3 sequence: CASSLAQRGSTDTQYF. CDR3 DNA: TGTGCCAGCAGCTTAGCGCAGCGGGGGAGCACAGATACGCAGTATTTT.